This TCR beta chain was sequenced in a study of chemoradiotherapy in HPV16-positive cancers. At the level of the study: Candidate HPV-specific T-cell clones and common TCR motifs came from functional assays in a couple of HPV16-positive patients.

Repeated repertoire sampling spanned the course of chemoradiotherapy. The CDR3 is 18 amino acids. V lost 5 bases, J lost 1 base, and 14 bases stayed unmatched. Germline CDR1 SGHVT, CDR2 SQSDAQ. Regarding the study as a whole: Only a couple of HPV16-positive patients supplied the functional HPV-specificity definition.

For this clone: Its antigen remains unknown.

Generated by immunoSEQ multiplex PCR, the TCRdb table keeps only in-frame clones and is missing some. The table includes around 5,400 clones, 89% detected once. This clonotype was sampled from a human donor with HPV-associated anogenital cancer. The J gene is TRBJ2-7, the V gene TRBV7-4; 10 bases fit TRBD2. Sequencing used blood, obtained from a patient who underwent chemoradiotherapy. Written as DNA, the CDR3 is TGTGCCAGCAGCCTAGGGGGGACTAGCGCTCACATTTCCTACGAGCAGTACTTC. Residues: CASSLGGTSAHISYEQYF. Full variable domain (rest looked up from reference TRBV7-4 and TRBJ2-7): GAGVSQSPRYKVAKRGRDVALRCDSISGHVTLYWYRQTLGQGSEVLTYSQSDAQRDKSGRPSGRFSAERPERSVSTLKIQRTEQGDSAVYLCASSLGGTSAHISYEQYFGPGTRLTVT.